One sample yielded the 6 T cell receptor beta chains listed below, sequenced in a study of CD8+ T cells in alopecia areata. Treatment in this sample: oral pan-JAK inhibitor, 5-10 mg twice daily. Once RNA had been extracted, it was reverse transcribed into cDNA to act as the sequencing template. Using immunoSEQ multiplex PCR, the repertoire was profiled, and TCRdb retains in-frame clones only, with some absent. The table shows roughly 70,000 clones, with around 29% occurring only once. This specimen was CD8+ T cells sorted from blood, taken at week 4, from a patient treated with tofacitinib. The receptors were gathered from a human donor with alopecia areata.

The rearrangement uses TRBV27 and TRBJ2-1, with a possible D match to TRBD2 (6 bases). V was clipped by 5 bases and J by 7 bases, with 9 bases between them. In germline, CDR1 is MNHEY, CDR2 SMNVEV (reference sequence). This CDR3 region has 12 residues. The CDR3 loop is CASSISGNEQFF. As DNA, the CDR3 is TGTGCCAGCAGTATTAGCGGTAATGAGCAGTTCTTC.

The CDR3 sequence: CAWSIVAGPDDEQFF. Here the CDR3 DNA reads TGTGCCTGGAGTATAGTAGCGGGGCCAGATGATGAGCAGTTCTTC. V gene TRBV30 combines with J gene TRBJ2-1; TRBD2 matches 8 bases. Germline V gene sequence: CDR1 GTSNPN, CDR2 SVGIG (reference sequence). The CDR3 covers 15 residues. The V segment lost 2 bases and the J segment 8 bases; nucleotides outside the gene matches: 11.

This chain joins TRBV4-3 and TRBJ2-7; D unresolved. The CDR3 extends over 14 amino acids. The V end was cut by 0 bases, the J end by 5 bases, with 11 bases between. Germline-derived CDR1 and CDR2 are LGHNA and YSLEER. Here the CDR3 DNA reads TGCGCCAGCAGCCAAGATCTCCTATACCACGAGCAGTACTTC. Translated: CASSQDLLYHEQYF.

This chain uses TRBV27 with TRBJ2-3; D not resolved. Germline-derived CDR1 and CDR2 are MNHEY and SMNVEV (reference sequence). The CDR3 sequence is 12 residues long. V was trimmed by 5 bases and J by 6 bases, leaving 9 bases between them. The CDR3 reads CASSQTPDTQYF. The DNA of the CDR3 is TGTGCCAGCAGTCAGACACCGGATACGCAGTATTTT.

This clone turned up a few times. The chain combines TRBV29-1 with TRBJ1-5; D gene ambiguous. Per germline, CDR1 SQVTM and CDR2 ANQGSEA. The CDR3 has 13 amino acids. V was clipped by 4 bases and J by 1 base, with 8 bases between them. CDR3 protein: CSVGWASNQPQHF. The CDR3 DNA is TGCAGCGTTGGTTGGGCGAGCAATCAGCCCCAGCATTTT.

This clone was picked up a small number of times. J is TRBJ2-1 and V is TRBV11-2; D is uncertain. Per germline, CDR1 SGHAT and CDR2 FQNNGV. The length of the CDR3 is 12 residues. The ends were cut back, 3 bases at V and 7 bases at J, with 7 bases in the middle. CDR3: CASSFNGNEQFF. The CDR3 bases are TGTGCCAGCAGCTTCAATGGGAATGAGCAGTTCTTC. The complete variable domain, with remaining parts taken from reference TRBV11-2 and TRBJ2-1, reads EAGVAQSPRYKIIEKRQSVAFWCNPISGHATLYWYQQILGQGPKLLIQFQNNGVVDDSQLPKDRFSAERLKGVDSTLKIQPAKLEDSAVYLCASSFNGNEQFFGPGTRLTVL.